This is a list of T cell receptor beta chains from one sample in a study of blood T cell repertoires in COVID-19. The protocol was immunoSEQ multiplex PCR, while the TCRdb copy is restricted to in-frame clones and leaves out a portion. This sample has 120,000 or so clones, with 70% to 90% found just once. Sequences were obtained from peripheral blood. These receptors originate from a human donor in a cohort sampled during active COVID-19. CDR3s include the opening cysteine and the closing phenylalanine or tryptophan. Expanded clones are given a class, and other clones once, few, many or no size at all.

TRBJ2-6	.	TRBV5-1	CASSSPVGQSSGANVLTF
TRBJ1-4	.	TRBV15	CATSRAAGGNEKLFF
TRBJ1-2	.	TRBV13	CASSLGGEGYGYTF
TRBJ1-2	once	TRBV29-1	CSVQTRQPLGYGYTF
TRBJ1-3	few	TRBV14	CASSQYSGGSGNTIYF
TRBJ1-2	.	TRBV11-2	CASSPDRDYGYTF
TRBJ2-1	.	TRBV6-5	CASSIGTANNEQFF
TRBJ1-4	once	TRBV4-1	CASRQTLGEKLFF
TRBJ2-1	.	TRBV29-1	CSSGVRVNEQFF
TRBJ2-4	.	TRBV9	CASSVALAKNIQYF
TRBJ1-4	.	TRBV4-1	CASSQAGVAGNEKLFF
TRBJ2-7	.	TRBV4-1	CASSQEWMAGHEQYF
TRBJ2-5	once	TRBV10-2	CASSEAERGVNGETQYF
TRBJ2-3	once	TRBV28	CASSLIAYQADTQYF
TRBJ2-3	once	TRBV11-3	CASSDAGNTDTQYF
TRBJ2-7	.	TRBV20-1	CSASQRQGASYEQYF
TRBJ2-2	.	TRBV2	CASGPGELFF
TRBJ2-2	.	TRBV7-9	CASSLGGGRAGELFF
TRBJ2-7	.	TRBV30	CAWSVGSSSYEQYF
TRBJ2-7	.	TRBV27	CASREDRGREQYF
TRBJ1-2	.	TRBV6-6	CASSTTLQGNSYTF
TRBJ2-1	medium-sized	TRBV7-9	CASSLVGSGRNNEQFF
TRBJ2-2	.	TRBV4-1	CASSPQGAGELFF
TRBJ1-1	once	TRBV20-1	CSASKAGGGNTEAFF
TRBJ2-1	.	TRBV3-1/TRBV3-2	CASSPPPGQPYNEQFF
TRBJ1-2	.	TRBV1	CTSSPRRGGGYGYTF
TRBJ1-1	.	TRBV5-1	CASSRDTSNTEAFF
TRBJ2-5	.	TRBV9	CASSVGRQETQYF
TRBJ1-2	.	TRBV29-1	CSVDHPRDRYGYTF
TRBJ2-1	.	TRBV6-5	CASSYGSNEQFF
TRBJ2-7	.	TRBV18	CASRERLSSSYEQYF
TRBJ1-5	many	TRBV27	CASSPRYRRPQHF
TRBJ2-3	.	TRBV24-1	CATSDPGLAGTDTQYF
TRBJ2-7	.	TRBV5-4	CASSPPGDSYEQYF
TRBJ1-5	once	TRBV19	CASSPSGGSGQPQHF
TRBJ2-7	.	TRBV29-1	CSVEGGGGYEQYF
TRBJ1-2	once	TRBV15	CATSRDLAASVGYTF
TRBJ1-2	.	TRBV7-8	CASSPLEQPLGYGYTF
TRBJ2-3	.	TRBV4-2	CASSPGQGTDTQYF
TRBJ2-1	.	TRBV23-1	CSAGGITNNEQFF
TRBJ2-5	few	TRBV12-3/TRBV12-4	CASRTRNQETQYF
TRBJ1-1	.	TRBV7-9	CASSRQLNTEAFF
TRBJ1-1	.	TRBV5-4	CASSLETVITEAFF
TRBJ2-3	few	TRBV5-4	CASSLASGRPYTDTQYF
TRBJ1-1	.	TRBV3-1/TRBV3-2	CASSHRTGRRTEAFF
TRBJ2-1	once	TRBV10-3	CAISESAGVRYNEQFF
TRBJ2-7	once	TRBV24-1	CATSGDRGDEQYF
TRBJ1-6	.	TRBV7-6	CASSLETGGASPLHF
TRBJ2-3	.	TRBV4-1	CASSRTLAGSTDTQYF
TRBJ2-7	.	TRBV13	CASSLGLAGSYEQYF
TRBJ1-2	.	TRBV29-1	CSVATGTDYGYTF
TRBJ2-4	.	TRBV2	CASRVDRAIAKNIQYF
TRBJ2-5	.	TRBV28	CASTPGTGVVETQYF
TRBJ2-3	.	TRBV10-3	CAIKGTSGGGNTQYF